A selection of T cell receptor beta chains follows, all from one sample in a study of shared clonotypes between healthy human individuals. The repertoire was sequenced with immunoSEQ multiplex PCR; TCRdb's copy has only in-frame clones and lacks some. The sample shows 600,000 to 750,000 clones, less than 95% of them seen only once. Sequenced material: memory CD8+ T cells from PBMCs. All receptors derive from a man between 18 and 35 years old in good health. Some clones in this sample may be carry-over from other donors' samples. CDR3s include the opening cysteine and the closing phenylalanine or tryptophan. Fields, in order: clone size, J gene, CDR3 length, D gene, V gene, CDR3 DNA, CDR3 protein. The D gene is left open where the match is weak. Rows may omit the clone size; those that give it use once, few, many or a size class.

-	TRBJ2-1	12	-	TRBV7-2	TGTGCCAGCAGCTGGGGGACGTTTGAGCAGTTCTTC	CASSWGTFEQFF
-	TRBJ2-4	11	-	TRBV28	TGTGCCACCCGGGACCCCCAGGTTCAGTACTTC	CATRDPQVQYF
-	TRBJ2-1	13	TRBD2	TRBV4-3	TGCGCCAGCAGCTCAGGGACTAGGAATGAGCAGTTCTTC	CASSSGTRNEQFF
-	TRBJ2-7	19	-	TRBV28	TGTGCCAGCAGTTTAAGATCCAGCCAGGAGGGCGCACCTAGCGACGAGCAGTACTTC	CASSLRSSQEGAPSDEQYF
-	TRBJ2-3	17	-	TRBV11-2	TGTGCCAGCATCTCCCCTCTTTCGGACAGAAACACAGATACGCAGTATTTT	CASISPLSDRNTDTQYF
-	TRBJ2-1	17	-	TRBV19	TGTGCCAGTAGTATCAGTTTTTTAGGGGGTAGGTACAATGAGCAGTTCTTC	CASSISFLGGRYNEQFF
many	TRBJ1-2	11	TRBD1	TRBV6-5	TGTGCCAGCACCCAGGGGGATGGCTACACCTTC	CASTQGDGYTF
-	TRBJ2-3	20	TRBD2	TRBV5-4	TGTGCCAGCAGCTCATCCTGGGGGACTAGCGGGAGGGCCCGGGCAGATACGCAGTATTTT	CASSSSWGTSGRARADTQYF
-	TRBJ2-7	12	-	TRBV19	TGTGCCAGTAGTATGGGATCCTACGAGCAGTACTTC	CASSMGSYEQYF
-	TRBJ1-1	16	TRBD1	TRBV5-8	TGTGCCAGCAGCTGGGGAATAAGACAGGGTGGGACTGAAGCTTTCTTT	CASSWGIRQGGTEAFF
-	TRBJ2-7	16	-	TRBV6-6	TGTGCCAGCAGTTACGGGGTACAGGCGGCGTCCTACGAGCAGTACTTC	CASSYGVQAASYEQYF
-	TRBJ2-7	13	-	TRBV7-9	TGTGCCAGCAGCTTACGGGGTTTTCGCGAGCAGTACTTC	CASSLRGFREQYF
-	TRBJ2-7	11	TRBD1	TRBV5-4	TGTGCCAGCGGGCAGGGGGCGATCCAGTACTTC	CASGQGAIQYF
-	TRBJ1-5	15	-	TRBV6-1	TGTGCCAGCAGCGAGGTTCGTGGGGGGCACCCCCCCCAGCATTTT	CASSEVRGGHPPQHF
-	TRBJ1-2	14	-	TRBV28	TGTGCCAGCAGCCGCCGGGCCATTAACTATGGCTACACCTTC	CASSRRAINYGYTF
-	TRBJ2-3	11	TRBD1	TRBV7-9	TGTGCCAGTAGGGGGCCAGATACGCAGTATTTT	CASRGPDTQYF
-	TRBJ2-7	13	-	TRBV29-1	TGCAGCGTTGAAGGGGGAGGCTCCTACGAGCAGTACTTC	CSVEGGGSYEQYF
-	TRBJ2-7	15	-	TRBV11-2	TGTGCCAGCAGCTTAGGGGGCGGGACGTACTACGAGCAGTACTTC	CASSLGGGTYYEQYF
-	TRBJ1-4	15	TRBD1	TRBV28	TGTGCCAGCAGACGGACAGGGTGGGTTGATGAAAAACTGTTTTTT	CASRRTGWVDEKLFF
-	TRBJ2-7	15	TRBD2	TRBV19	TGTGCCAGTAACTCCCTTGCGGGAGGGCTGAACGAGCAGTACTTC	CASNSLAGGLNEQYF
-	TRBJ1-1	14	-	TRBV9	TGTGCCAGCAGCGGTGGGGCTGCGGACACTGAAGCTTTCTTT	CASSGGAADTEAFF
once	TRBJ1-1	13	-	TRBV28	TGTGCCAGCAGCTTTGGACCCTCCACTGAAGCTTTCTTT	CASSFGPSTEAFF
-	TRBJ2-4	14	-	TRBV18	TGTGCCAGCTCACCACCGGGGGATCGGCACATTCAGTACTTC	CASSPPGDRHIQYF
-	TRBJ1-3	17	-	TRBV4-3	TGCGCCAGCAGCCAAGATAAGTTTGGAGGCTCTGGAAACACCATATATTTT	CASSQDKFGGSGNTIYF
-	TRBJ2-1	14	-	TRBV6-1	TGTGCCAGCAGTGAAATCGGCAGGGGCAATGAGCAGTTCTTC	CASSEIGRGNEQFF
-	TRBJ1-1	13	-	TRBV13	TGTGCCAGCAGCCTCACGGGGAACACTGAAGCTTTCTTT	CASSLTGNTEAFF
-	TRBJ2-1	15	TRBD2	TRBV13	TGTGCCAGCAGCTCCTCTAGCGGGAGTTACAATGAGCAGTTCTTC	CASSSSSGSYNEQFF
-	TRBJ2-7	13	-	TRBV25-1	TGTGCCAGCAGTGAATTTCCGGAGTACGAGCAGTACTTC	CASSEFPEYEQYF
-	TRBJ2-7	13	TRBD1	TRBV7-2	TGTGCCAGCAGCTGGACAGGGGGGAACGAGCAGTACTTC	CASSWTGGNEQYF
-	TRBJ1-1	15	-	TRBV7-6	TGTGCCAGCAGCTCGGCTTTGGGGGTTTGGACTGAAGCTTTCTTT	CASSSALGVWTEAFF
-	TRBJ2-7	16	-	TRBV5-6	TGTGCCAGCAGCTTGGTAGATGTAGTGGAAATCTACGAGCAGTACTTC	CASSLVDVVEIYEQYF
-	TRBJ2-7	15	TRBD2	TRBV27	TGTGCCAGCAGCTGGATAGCGGGAAGCCCCCACGAGCAGTACTTC	CASSWIAGSPHEQYF
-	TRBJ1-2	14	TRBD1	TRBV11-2	TGTGCCAGCAGCTTAGGACAGGGGATCTATGGCTACACCTTC	CASSLGQGIYGYTF
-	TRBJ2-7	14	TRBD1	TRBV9	TGTGCCAGCAGCGTAGGGGACAGGATCTACGAGCAGTACTTC	CASSVGDRIYEQYF
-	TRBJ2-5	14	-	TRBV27	TGTGCCAGCAGCGACCGGGACATTCAAGAGACCCAGTACTTC	CASSDRDIQETQYF
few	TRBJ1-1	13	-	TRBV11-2	TGTGCCAGCAGTCCCACGGGGTGGGATGAAGCTTTCTTT	CASSPTGWDEAFF
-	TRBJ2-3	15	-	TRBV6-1	TGTGCCAGCAGCCCAGGGGGGGGAAACACAGATACGCAGTATTTT	CASSPGGGNTDTQYF
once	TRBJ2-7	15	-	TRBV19	TGTGCCAGTAGTATTGGCAGGGATCTATCCTACGAGCAGTACTTC	CASSIGRDLSYEQYF
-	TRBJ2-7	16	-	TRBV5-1	TGCGCCAGCAGCGGCACCGGGCCCTCCGGTAGCTACGAGCAGTACTTC	CASSGTGPSGSYEQYF
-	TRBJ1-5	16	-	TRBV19	TGTGCCAGTAGTAACAGGGATGTGGGACGCAATCAGCCCCAGCATTTT	CASSNRDVGRNQPQHF
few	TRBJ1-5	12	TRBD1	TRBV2	TGTGCCAGCTCAGGGGGTAATCAGCCCCAGCATTTT	CASSGGNQPQHF
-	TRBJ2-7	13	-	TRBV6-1	TGTGCCAGATTCGGACTTCGGTCCTACGAGCAGTACTTC	CARFGLRSYEQYF
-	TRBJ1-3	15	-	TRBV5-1	TGCGCCAGCAGCCAAGACACGCACTCTGGAAACACCATATATTTT	CASSQDTHSGNTIYF
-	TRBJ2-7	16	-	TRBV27	TGTGCCAGCACTCCCTCCGGGACAAAATTCCCCTACGAGCAGTACTTC	CASTPSGTKFPYEQYF
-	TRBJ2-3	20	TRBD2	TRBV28	TGTGCCAGCAGTTTAAATGGACTAGCGGGAGGGCCAGGGGGCACAGATACGCAGTATTTT	CASSLNGLAGGPGGTDTQYF
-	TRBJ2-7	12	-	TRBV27	TGTGCCAGCAGTCCCTCGTCCTACGAGCAGTACTTC	CASSPSSYEQYF
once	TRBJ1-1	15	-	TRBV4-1	TGCGCCAGCAGCCAAGTAGGGGATCTGAACACTGAAGCTTTCTTT	CASSQVGDLNTEAFF
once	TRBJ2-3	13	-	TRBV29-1	TGCAGCGTTGAAGGCGTCAGCACAGATACGCAGTATTTT	CSVEGVSTDTQYF